The clone carrying this T cell receptor (beta chain) was seen a few times. TCRdb called the RACE reads again in MiXCR, with one record for every CDR3 protein. This sample has 350,000 to 450,000 distinct CDR3 sequences, with roughly 5% found just once. There are 14 residues in the CDR3. Germline CDR1 is LGHNA and CDR2 is YNFKEQ. Trimming removed 5 bases from V and 5 bases from J, with 16 bases in between. Regarding time point: pre-sensitization, week 0. Treatment meaning: therapeutic diphenylcyclopropenone sensitization with weekly scalp DPC. These data originate in a study of human T cells and chemical hapten exposure.

This TCR was recovered from a woman aged 45 to 65 with alopecia areata. Some clones in this sample may be carry-over from other donors' samples. Sequences were derived from whole blood, sampled in connection with sensitization to the hapten diphenylcyclopropenone (DPC). This chain connects TRBV4-2 to TRBJ2-7, with D tentatively TRBD1 (5 bases). In DNA form, the CDR3 reads TGTGCCAGCAGCAAATCAGGGTTGACCCACGAGCAGTACTTC. Protein sequence: CASSKSGLTHEQYF.